Listed below are T cell receptor beta chains from one sample, sequenced in a study of siplizumab effects on memory and regulatory T cells. TCRdb's table, derived via immunoSEQ multiplex PCR, lists solely in-frame clones and lacks some. The sample carries some 100,000 clones, roughly 92% recorded once. Specimen: Tregs sorted from blood. The receptors originated from a human donor in good health. Each CDR3 is given with its conserved first and last residue. The D gene is left open where the match is weak. Clone size is shown for a subset of rows, as once, few, many or a class of expanded clone.

V gene: TRBV5-1; D gene: TRBD2; CDR3 length: 14; clone size: .; J gene: TRBJ2-7; CDR3 DNA: TGCGCCAGCAGCCCAGGACTAGCTGCCTACGAGCAGTACTTC; CDR3 protein: CASSPGLAAYEQYF
V gene: TRBV10-2; D gene: .; CDR3 length: 13; clone size: .; J gene: TRBJ2-5; CDR3 DNA: TGCGCCAGCAGGGCCAACGGGGTGGAGACCCAGTACTTC; CDR3 protein: CASRANGVETQYF
V gene: TRBV28; D gene: TRBD2; CDR3 length: 18; clone size: few; J gene: TRBJ2-3; CDR3 DNA: TGTGCCAGCAGCCGAGCGGGACTAGCGGGTACTCTTACAGATACGCAGTATTTT; CDR3 protein: CASSRAGLAGTLTDTQYF
V gene: TRBV18; D gene: TRBD1; CDR3 length: 14; clone size: .; J gene: TRBJ1-3; CDR3 DNA: TGTGCCAGCTCGAGGGACAGGGCGTCAAACACCATATATTTT; CDR3 protein: CASSRDRASNTIYF
V gene: TRBV28; D gene: .; CDR3 length: 14; clone size: .; J gene: TRBJ1-6; CDR3 DNA: TGTGCCAGCAGTTTTGGGAGTTATAATTCACCCCTCCACTTT; CDR3 protein: CASSFGSYNSPLHF
V gene: TRBV19; D gene: .; CDR3 length: 13; clone size: .; J gene: TRBJ1-1; CDR3 DNA: TGTGCCAGTAGTATATTCGGATACACTGAAGCTTTCTTT; CDR3 protein: CASSIFGYTEAFF
V gene: TRBV21-1; D gene: .; CDR3 length: 11; clone size: .; J gene: TRBJ2-5; CDR3 DNA: TGTGCCAGGGTGGGGCAAGAGACCCAGTACTTC; CDR3 protein: CARVGQETQYF
V gene: TRBV7-8; D gene: .; CDR3 length: 16; clone size: .; J gene: TRBJ2-3; CDR3 DNA: TGTGCCAGCAGCTTTCATGCAGGGTTGGGCACAGATACGCAGTATTTT; CDR3 protein: CASSFHAGLGTDTQYF
V gene: TRBV7-9; D gene: .; CDR3 length: 12; clone size: once; J gene: TRBJ2-2; CDR3 DNA: TGTGCCAGCAGTCGGGTTACCGGGGAGCTGTTTTTT; CDR3 protein: CASSRVTGELFF
V gene: TRBV6-1; D gene: .; CDR3 length: 14; clone size: .; J gene: TRBJ2-7; CDR3 DNA: TGTGCCAGCAGTGTTGGCGGACTGACCTACGAGCAGTACTTC; CDR3 protein: CASSVGGLTYEQYF
V gene: TRBV18; D gene: .; CDR3 length: 15; clone size: .; J gene: TRBJ1-5; CDR3 DNA: TGTGCCAGCTCACCAGGGGCCAGGGTCAATCAGCCCCAGCATTTT; CDR3 protein: CASSPGARVNQPQHF
V gene: TRBV7-2; D gene: .; CDR3 length: 13; clone size: .; J gene: TRBJ1-1; CDR3 DNA: TGTGCCAGCAGCTTAAAATTTGACGCTGAAGCTTTCTTT; CDR3 protein: CASSLKFDAEAFF
V gene: TRBV9; D gene: .; CDR3 length: 14; clone size: .; J gene: TRBJ1-4; CDR3 DNA: TGTGCCAGCAGCGTAGGGGCAACTAATGAAAAACTGTTTTTT; CDR3 protein: CASSVGATNEKLFF
V gene: TRBV6-1; D gene: TRBD1; CDR3 length: 15; clone size: few; J gene: TRBJ1-5; CDR3 DNA: TGTGCCAGCAGAGCTACAGGGGGCCTTAATCAGCCCCAGCATTTT; CDR3 protein: CASRATGGLNQPQHF
V gene: TRBV21-1; D gene: .; CDR3 length: 17; clone size: .; J gene: TRBJ2-2; CDR3 DNA: TGTGCCAGCAGCAAATTCCCGGATATCGTTCGTCCCGGGGAGCTGTTTTTT; CDR3 protein: CASSKFPDIVRPGELFF
V gene: TRBV5-1; D gene: TRBD2; CDR3 length: 16; clone size: .; J gene: TRBJ2-1; CDR3 DNA: TGCGCCAGCAGCTTTATTGGTAGCGGGGTCTACAATGAGCAGTTCTTC; CDR3 protein: CASSFIGSGVYNEQFF
V gene: TRBV11-3; D gene: .; CDR3 length: 12; clone size: .; J gene: TRBJ2-1; CDR3 DNA: TGTGCCAGCAGCCCGGGACCCGCCGAGCAGTTCTTC; CDR3 protein: CASSPGPAEQFF
V gene: TRBV21-1; D gene: .; CDR3 length: 14; clone size: once; J gene: TRBJ2-5; CDR3 DNA: TGTGCCATTACAGGGGGCTGTGACAAAGAGACCCAGTACTTC; CDR3 protein: CAITGGCDKETQYF
V gene: TRBV5-1; D gene: TRBD2; CDR3 length: 18; clone size: .; J gene: TRBJ2-1; CDR3 DNA: TGCGCCAGCCGTAAAATAATAAGCGGGAGGGCCTCCTACAATGAGCAGTTCTTC; CDR3 protein: CASRKIISGRASYNEQFF
V gene: TRBV7-2; D gene: .; CDR3 length: 15; clone size: .; J gene: TRBJ2-1; CDR3 DNA: TGTGCCAGCAGCGGCGACAGTTACTCCTACAATGAGCAGTTCTTC; CDR3 protein: CASSGDSYSYNEQFF
V gene: TRBV7-9; D gene: .; CDR3 length: 15; clone size: few; J gene: TRBJ1-3; CDR3 DNA: TGTGCCAGCAGCCCAAGGGTGCGCTCTGGAAACACCATATATTTT; CDR3 protein: CASSPRVRSGNTIYF
V gene: TRBV28; D gene: .; CDR3 length: 15; clone size: .; J gene: TRBJ2-7; CDR3 DNA: TGTGCCAGCAGTTTTTTGGGGGAAGTTTCCTACGAGCAGTACTTC; CDR3 protein: CASSFLGEVSYEQYF
V gene: TRBV4-2; D gene: .; CDR3 length: 16; clone size: .; J gene: TRBJ1-4; CDR3 DNA: TGTGCCAGCAGCCAAGAGGAGACAGGCCCGAATGAAAAACTGTTTTTT; CDR3 protein: CASSQEETGPNEKLFF
V gene: TRBV19; D gene: .; CDR3 length: 15; clone size: .; J gene: TRBJ1-1; CDR3 DNA: TGTGCCAGTAGTTTTGGGCTCGAGCTGAACACTGAAGCTTTCTTT; CDR3 protein: CASSFGLELNTEAFF